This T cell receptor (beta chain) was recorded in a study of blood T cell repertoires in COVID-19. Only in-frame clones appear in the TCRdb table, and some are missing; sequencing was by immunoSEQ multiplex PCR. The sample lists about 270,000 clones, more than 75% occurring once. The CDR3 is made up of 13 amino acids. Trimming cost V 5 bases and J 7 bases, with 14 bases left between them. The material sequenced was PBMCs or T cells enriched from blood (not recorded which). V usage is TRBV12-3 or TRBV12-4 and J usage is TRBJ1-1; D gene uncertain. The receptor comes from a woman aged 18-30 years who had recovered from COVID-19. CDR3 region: CASSRRGLGEAFF. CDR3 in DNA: TGTGCCAGCAGTCGGCGAGGGCTCGGTGAAGCTTTCTTT.